The 13 T cell receptor beta chains below come from one sample, sequenced in a study of blood T cell repertoires in COVID-19. TCRdb keeps only in-frame clones here, not all; method: immunoSEQ multiplex PCR. The table lists about 120,000 clones, around nine tenths of them singletons. The sequenced sample was peripheral blood. The receptors shown here come from a human donor with acute or convalescent COVID-19. The donor label of this sample is uncertain.

The J gene is TRBJ2-1, the V gene TRBV15, with 15 bases aligning to TRBD2. CDR3 length: 13 residues. The junction had 5 bases not matched to a gene; V was cut back by 8 bases and J by 12 bases. CDR1 LNHNV and CDR2 YYDKDF come from the germline V gene (reference sequence). CDR3 loop: CATGLAGGSWQFF. The CDR3 DNA sequence: TGTGCCACCGGACTAGCGGGAGGGAGTTGGCAGTTCTTC.

The V gene is TRBV11-2, the J gene TRBJ1-4, with D perhaps matching TRBD1 (5 bases). The CDR3 sequence is 14 residues long. CDR1 SGHAT and CDR2 FQNNGV come from the germline V gene. Trimming took off 0 bases at V and 7 bases at J, with 9 bases between the two ends. The CDR3 protein is CASSLDRVSEKLFF. In DNA, the CDR3 is TGTGCCAGCAGCTTAGACAGGGTATCTGAAAAACTGTTTTTT.

In nucleotides, the CDR3 is TGTGCCAGCAGCGTAGGGGGGGCTAACTATGGCTACACCTTC. Translated, it gives CASSVGGANYGYTF. The V call is TRBV9, the J call TRBJ1-2; TRBD1 is a possible D gene (5 bases). The CDR3 runs to 14 residues. Trimming stripped 0 bases from V and 0 bases from J, with 6 bases between. CDR1 and CDR2 (germline): SGDLS, YYNGEE. The variable domain in full, completed from reference TRBV9 and TRBJ1-2, reads DSGVTQTPKHLITATGQRVTLRCSPRSGDLSVYWYQQSLDQGLQFLIQYYNGEERAKGNILERFSAQQFPDLHSELNLSSLELGDSALYFCASSVGGANYGYTFGSGTRLTVV.

The genes are TRBV11-2 and TRBJ1-2; D remains ambiguous. The CDR3 consists of 14 residues. Germline V gene sequence: CDR1 SGHAT, CDR2 FQNNGV. Trimming shortened V by 0 bases and J by 1 base, and 6 bases separated the two germline ends. The CDR3 bases are TGTGCCAGCAGCTTAGACGTCAGTAACTATGGCTACACCTTC. It translates to CASSLDVSNYGYTF.

The chain employs TRBV21-1 and TRBJ1-2; the D call of TRBD1 is as the table states it, not checked on the DNA. TRBV21-1 is marked as a pseudogene. The CDR3 has 14 residues. The chain's CDR3 is CASSPRQGAGGYTF. The DNA for the CDR3 is TGTGCCAGCAGCCCCCGACAGGGGGCAGGTGGCTACACCTTC.

In its sample, this clone was seen a few times. The chain employs TRBV28 and TRBJ2-1; TRBD1 matches at 9 bases. Looked up from germline, CDR1 is MDHEN and CDR2 is SYDVKM. The junction had 14 bases not matched to a gene; V was cut back by 9 bases and J by 8 bases. The CDR3 is 15 residues long. CDR3 coding DNA: TGTGCCAGTAAAACCGGGACAGGGTTTGCCGATGAGCAGTTCTTC. Translated: CASKTGTGFADEQFF. The variable domain in full, completed from reference TRBV28 and TRBJ2-1, reads DVKVTQSSRYLVKRTGEKVFLECVQDMDHENMFWYRQDPGLGLRLIYFSYDVKMKEKGDIPEGYSVSREKKERFSLILESASTNQTSMYLCASKTGTGFADEQFFGPGTRLTVL.

V is TRBV2 and J is TRBJ2-5; 8 bases agree with TRBD2. The CDR3 length is 15 residues. CDR1 SNHLY and CDR2 FYNNEI come from the germline V gene. V lost 2 bases to trimming and J lost 6 bases; unmatched junction nucleotides: 8. CDR3 sequence reads: CASSESRGGAKTQYF. As DNA, the CDR3 is TGTGCCAGCAGTGAAAGTCGGGGGGGGGCAAAGACCCAGTACTTC.

V gene TRBV28 combines with J gene TRBJ1-2; TRBD1 might be the D (6 bases). CDR1 and CDR2 from the germline V gene are MDHEN and SYDVKM. Trimming cost V 10 bases and J 4 bases, with 10 bases left between them. This CDR3 has 11 amino acids. CDR3 nucleotides: TGTGCCACCGCAGGGGCCTATGGCTACACCTTC. Translation: CATAGAYGYTF.

The chain recombines TRBV3-1 (or the pseudogene TRBV3-2) with TRBJ1-1, with D maybe TRBD1 (5 bases). Looked up from germline, CDR1 is LGHDT and CDR2 is YNNKEL (reference sequence). The length of the CDR3 is 13 residues. The V end was cut by 1 base, the J end by 5 bases, with 8 bases between. The CDR3: CASSQAGKTEAFF. CDR3 DNA sequence: TGTGCCAGCAGCCAAGCAGGGAAGACTGAAGCTTTCTTT.

The chain is built from TRBV5-1 and TRBJ2-7; D remains ambiguous. There are 13 residues in the CDR3. V gave up 5 bases and J gave up 7 bases, with 16 bases separating them. Per germline, CDR1 SGHRS and CDR2 YFSETQ. DNA for the CDR3: TGCGCCAGCAGTTTTGTAGGCCCCGGGGAGCAGTACTTC. It is translated as CASSFVGPGEQYF. The full variable domain, with the rest looked up from reference TRBV5-1 and TRBJ2-7, is KAGVTQTPRYLIKTRGQQVTLSCSPISGHRSVSWYQQTPGQGLQFLFEYFSETQRNKGNFPGRFSGRQFSNSRSEMNVSTLELGDSALYLCASSFVGPGEQYFGPGTRLTVT.

This chain links TRBV19 with TRBJ2-5; a possible D gene is TRBD1 (5 bases). The germline V gene has CDR1 LNHDA and CDR2 SQIVND (reference sequence). With 4 bases removed from V and 5 bases from J, the gap between germline ends came to 14 bases. The CDR3 extends over 14 amino acids. The CDR3 region is CASSRGRVWETQYF. In nucleotides, the CDR3 is TGTGCCAGTAGTAGGGGCAGGGTATGGGAGACCCAGTACTTC.

The gene calls are TRBV10-3 and TRBJ2-2, with TRBD1 matching 8 bases. The germline CDR1 and CDR2 sequences are ENHRY and SYGVKD. J was trimmed by 6 bases and V by 10 bases; bases with no gene match: 10. CDR3 size: 14 residues. The CDR3 sequence: CATLGQGRAGELFF. In DNA, the CDR3 is TGTGCCACCCTAGGACAGGGACGGGCCGGGGAGCTGTTTTTT.

The chain joins TRBV5-1 to TRBJ2-7; D remains unclear. Trimming shortened V by 0 bases and J by 2 bases, and 6 bases separated the two germline ends. From germline, CDR1 is SGHRS and CDR2 YFSETQ. The CDR3 runs 13 residues. CDR3 in amino acids: CASSLGSAYEQYF. The DNA of the CDR3 is TGCGCCAGCAGCTTGGGGTCAGCCTACGAGCAGTACTTC.